This T cell receptor (beta chain) was identified during a study of cytomegalovirus exposure and HLA in healthy donors. PCR involved 60 Vbeta and 13 Jbeta primers. Some clones are missing from TCRdb's copy, which holds only in-frame ones; the method was immunoSEQ multiplex PCR. The profile shows fewer than 110,000 clones, about four fifths of them singletons. CDR1 is GTSNPN, CDR2 SVGIG, per germline (reference sequence). The CDR3 extends over 11 amino acids. Trimming cost V 2 bases and J 5 bases, with 6 bases left between them. The receptor comes from a woman between 40 and 55 years old in good health and CMV-seronegative. V is TRBV30 and J is TRBJ1-1; D uncertain. The sample consisted of PBMCs. CDR3 coding DNA: TGTGCCTGGAGTTACGGGACTGAAGCTTTCTTT. Translated, it gives CAWSYGTEAFF. The full variable domain, rest sourced from reference TRBV30 and TRBJ1-1, is SQTIHQWPATLVQPVGSPLSLECTVEGTSNPNLYWYRQAAGRGLQLLFYSVGIGQISSEVPQNLSASRPQDRQFILSSKKLLLSDSGFYLCAWSYGTEAFFGQGTRLTVV.